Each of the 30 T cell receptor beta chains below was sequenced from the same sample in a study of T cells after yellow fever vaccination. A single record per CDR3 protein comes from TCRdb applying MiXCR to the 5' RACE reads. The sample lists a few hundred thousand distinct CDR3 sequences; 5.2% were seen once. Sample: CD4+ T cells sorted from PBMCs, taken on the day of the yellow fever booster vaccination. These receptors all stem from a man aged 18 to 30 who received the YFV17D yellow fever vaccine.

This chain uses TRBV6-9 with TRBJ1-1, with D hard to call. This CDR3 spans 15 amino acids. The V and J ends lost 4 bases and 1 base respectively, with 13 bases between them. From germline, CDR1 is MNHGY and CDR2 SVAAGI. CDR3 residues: CASSFPRRENTEAFF. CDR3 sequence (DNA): TGTGCCAGCAGTTTCCCCCGCCGGGAGAACACTGAAGCTTTCTTT.

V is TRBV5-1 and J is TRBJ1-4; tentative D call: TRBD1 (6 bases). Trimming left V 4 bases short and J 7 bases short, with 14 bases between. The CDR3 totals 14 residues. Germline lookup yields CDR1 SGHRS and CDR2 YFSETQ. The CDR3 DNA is TGCGCCAGCAGCCCGAACGGGGGCGGTGAAAAACTGTTTTTT. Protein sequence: CASSPNGGGEKLFF.

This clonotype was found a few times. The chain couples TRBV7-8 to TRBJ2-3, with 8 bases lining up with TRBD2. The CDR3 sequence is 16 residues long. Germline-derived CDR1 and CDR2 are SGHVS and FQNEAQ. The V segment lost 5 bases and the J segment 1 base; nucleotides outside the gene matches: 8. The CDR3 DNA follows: TGTGCCAGCAGCCTCCGTGGGCGGGGGGGCACAGATACGCAGTATTTT. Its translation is CASSLRGRGGTDTQYF.

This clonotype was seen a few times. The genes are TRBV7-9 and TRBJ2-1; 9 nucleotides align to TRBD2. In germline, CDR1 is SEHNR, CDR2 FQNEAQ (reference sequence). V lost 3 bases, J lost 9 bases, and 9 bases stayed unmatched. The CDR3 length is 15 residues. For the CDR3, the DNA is TGTGCCAGCAGCTTGTGGCGGGGGGGAACGGGTGAGCAGTTCTTC. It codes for CASSLWRGGTGEQFF.

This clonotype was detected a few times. CDR3 nucleotide sequence: TGCAGTGCTAAGGTGACAGGGGCAGCTCAGCCCCAGCATTTT. Translating it yields CSAKVTGAAQPQHF. V is TRBV20-1 and J is TRBJ1-5; 8 bases align to TRBD1. The CDR3 runs to 14 residues. V lost 4 bases and J lost 6; bases outside the gene matches: 8. Germline V lookup: CDR1 DFQATT, CDR2 SNEGSKA (reference sequence).

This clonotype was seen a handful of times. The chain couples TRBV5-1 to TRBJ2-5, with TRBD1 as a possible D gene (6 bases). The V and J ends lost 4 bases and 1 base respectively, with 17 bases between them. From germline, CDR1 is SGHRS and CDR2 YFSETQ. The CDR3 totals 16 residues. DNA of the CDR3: TGCGCCAGCAGCCGCCCTTTGGGACACCTCCAAGAGACCCAGTACTTC. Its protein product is CASSRPLGHLQETQYF.

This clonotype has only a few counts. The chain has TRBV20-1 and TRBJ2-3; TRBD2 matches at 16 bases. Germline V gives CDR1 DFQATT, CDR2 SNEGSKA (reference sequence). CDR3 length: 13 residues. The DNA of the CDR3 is TGCAGGGGGACTAGCGGGGGGGCAGATACGCAGTATTTT. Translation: CRGTSGGADTQYF.

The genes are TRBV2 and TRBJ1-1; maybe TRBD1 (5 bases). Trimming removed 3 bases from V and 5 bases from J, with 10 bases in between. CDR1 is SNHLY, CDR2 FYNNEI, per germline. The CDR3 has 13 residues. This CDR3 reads CASSDWAGTEAFF. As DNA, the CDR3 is TGTGCCAGCAGTGATTGGGCAGGGACTGAAGCTTTCTTT.

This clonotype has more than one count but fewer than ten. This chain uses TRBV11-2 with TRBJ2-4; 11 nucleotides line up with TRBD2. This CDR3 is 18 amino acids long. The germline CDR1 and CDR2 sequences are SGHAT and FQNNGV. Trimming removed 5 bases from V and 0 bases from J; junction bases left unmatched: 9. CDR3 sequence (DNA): TGTGCCAGCAGCGGAAGACTAGCGGGGAGACTAGCCAAAAACATTCAGTACTTC. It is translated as CASSGRLAGRLAKNIQYF.

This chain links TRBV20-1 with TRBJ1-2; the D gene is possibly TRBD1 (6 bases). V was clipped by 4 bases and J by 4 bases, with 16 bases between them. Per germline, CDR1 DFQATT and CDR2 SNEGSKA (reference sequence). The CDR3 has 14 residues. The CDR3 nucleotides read TGCAGTGCTAACACCGAGGGGGAGGCCTATGGCTACACCTTC. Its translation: CSANTEGEAYGYTF.

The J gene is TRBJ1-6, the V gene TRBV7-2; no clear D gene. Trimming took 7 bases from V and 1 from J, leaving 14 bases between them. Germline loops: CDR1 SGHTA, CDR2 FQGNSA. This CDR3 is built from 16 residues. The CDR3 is CASTPNARSYNSPLHF. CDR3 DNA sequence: TGTGCCAGCACCCCGAACGCCCGGTCCTATAATTCACCCCTCCACTTT.

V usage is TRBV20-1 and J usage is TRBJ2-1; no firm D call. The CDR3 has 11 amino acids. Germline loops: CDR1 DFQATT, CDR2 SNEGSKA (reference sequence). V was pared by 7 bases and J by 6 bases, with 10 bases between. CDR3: CSVQTPNEQFF. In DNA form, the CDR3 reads TGCAGTGTCCAAACCCCCAATGAGCAGTTCTTC.

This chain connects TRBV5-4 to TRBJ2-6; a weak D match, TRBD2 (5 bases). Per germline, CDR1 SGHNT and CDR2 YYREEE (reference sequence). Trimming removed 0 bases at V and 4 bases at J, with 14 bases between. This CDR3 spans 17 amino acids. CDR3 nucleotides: TGTGCCAGCAGCTTGGGAGGACGGGGAGTCGGGGCCAACGTCCTGACTTTC. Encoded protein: CASSLGGRGVGANVLTF.

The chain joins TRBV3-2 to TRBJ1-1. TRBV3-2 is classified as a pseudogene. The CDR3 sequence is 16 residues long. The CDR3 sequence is CASSRLNWEVITEAFF. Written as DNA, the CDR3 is TGTGCCAGCAGCCGCCTAAATTGGGAGGTGATCACTGAAGCTTTCTTT.

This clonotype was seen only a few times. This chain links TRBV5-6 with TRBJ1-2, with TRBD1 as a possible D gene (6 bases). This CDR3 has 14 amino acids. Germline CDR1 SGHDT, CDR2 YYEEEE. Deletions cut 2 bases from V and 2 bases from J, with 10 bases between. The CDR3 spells CASSLGGQNYGYTF. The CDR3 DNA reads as TGTGCCAGCAGCTTAGGCGGACAGAACTATGGCTACACCTTC.

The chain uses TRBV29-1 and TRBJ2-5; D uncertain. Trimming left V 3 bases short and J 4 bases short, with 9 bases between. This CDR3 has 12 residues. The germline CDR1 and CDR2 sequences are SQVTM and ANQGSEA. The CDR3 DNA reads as TGCAGCGTTGAGTTTGTTGGAGAGACCCAGTACTTC. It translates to CSVEFVGETQYF.

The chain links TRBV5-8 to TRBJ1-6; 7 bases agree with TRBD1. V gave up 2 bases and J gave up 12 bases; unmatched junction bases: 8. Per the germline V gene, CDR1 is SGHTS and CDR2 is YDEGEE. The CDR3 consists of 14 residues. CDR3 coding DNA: TGTGCCAGCAGCTTCAGGGACAGTTCGCTACCCCTCCACTTT. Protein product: CASSFRDSSLPLHF.

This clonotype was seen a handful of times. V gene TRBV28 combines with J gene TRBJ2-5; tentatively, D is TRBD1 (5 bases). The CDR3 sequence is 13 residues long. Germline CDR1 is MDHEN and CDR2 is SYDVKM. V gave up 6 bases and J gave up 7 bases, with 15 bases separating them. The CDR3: CASSLIDRRTQYF. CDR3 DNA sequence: TGTGCCAGCAGCCTAATAGACAGACGGACCCAGTACTTC.

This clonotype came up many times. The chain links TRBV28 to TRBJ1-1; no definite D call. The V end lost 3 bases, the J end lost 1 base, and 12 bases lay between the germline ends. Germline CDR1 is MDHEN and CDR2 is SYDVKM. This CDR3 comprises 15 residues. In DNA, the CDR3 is TGTGCCAGCAGTTTGGCCACGGCAGGGAACACTGAAGCTTTCTTT. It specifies CASSLATAGNTEAFF.

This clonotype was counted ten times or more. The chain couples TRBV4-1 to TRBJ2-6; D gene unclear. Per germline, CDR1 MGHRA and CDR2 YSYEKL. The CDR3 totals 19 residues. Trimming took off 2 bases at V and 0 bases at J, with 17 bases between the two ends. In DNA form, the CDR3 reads TGCGCCAGCAGCCAATTAAGTAAGGCCACTTTCTCTGGGGCCAACGTCCTGACTTTC. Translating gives CASSQLSKATFSGANVLTF.

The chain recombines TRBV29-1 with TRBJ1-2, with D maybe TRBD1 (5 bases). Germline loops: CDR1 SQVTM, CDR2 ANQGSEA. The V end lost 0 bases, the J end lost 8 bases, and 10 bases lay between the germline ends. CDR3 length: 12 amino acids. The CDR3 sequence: CSVEDPREGYTF. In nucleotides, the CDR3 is TGCAGCGTTGAAGATCCCAGGGAAGGCTACACCTTC.

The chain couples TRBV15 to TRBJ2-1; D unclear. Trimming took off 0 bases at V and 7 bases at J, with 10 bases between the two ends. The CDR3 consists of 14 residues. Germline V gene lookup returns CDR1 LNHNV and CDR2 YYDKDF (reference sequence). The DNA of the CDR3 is TGTGCCACCAGCAGAGATCAAGGGTTGAATGAGCAGTTCTTC. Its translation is CATSRDQGLNEQFF. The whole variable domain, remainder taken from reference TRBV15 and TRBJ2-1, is DAMVIQNPRYQVTQFGKPVTLSCSQTLNHNVMYWYQQKSSQAPKLLFHYYDKDFNNEADTPDNFQSRRPNTSFCFLDIRSPGLGDTAMYLCATSRDQGLNEQFFGPGTRLTVL.

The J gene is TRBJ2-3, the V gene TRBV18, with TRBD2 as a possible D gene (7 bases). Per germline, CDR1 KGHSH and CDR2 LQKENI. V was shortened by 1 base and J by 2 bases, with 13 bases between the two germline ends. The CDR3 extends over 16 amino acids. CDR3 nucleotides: TGTGCCAGCTCACCACGGACTAGGGGGATCACAGATACGCAGTATTTT. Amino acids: CASSPRTRGITDTQYF.

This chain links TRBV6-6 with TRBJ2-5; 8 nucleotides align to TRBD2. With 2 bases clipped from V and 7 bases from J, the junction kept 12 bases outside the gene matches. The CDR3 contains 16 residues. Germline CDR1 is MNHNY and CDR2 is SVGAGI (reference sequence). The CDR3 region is CASSYEISGARGTQYF. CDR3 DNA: TGTGCCAGCAGTTACGAAATTAGCGGGGCCAGGGGGACCCAGTACTTC.

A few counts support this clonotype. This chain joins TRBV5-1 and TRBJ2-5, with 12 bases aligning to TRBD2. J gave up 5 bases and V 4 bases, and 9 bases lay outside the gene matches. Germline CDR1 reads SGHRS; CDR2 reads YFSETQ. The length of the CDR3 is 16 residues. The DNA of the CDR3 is TGCGCCAGCAGCGCGGGACTAGCGGGCCGGGGCGAGACCCAGTACTTC. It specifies CASSAGLAGRGETQYF.

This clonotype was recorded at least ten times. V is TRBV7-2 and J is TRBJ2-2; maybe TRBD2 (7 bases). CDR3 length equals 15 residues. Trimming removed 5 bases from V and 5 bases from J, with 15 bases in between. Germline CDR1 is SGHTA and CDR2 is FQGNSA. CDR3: CASSPGGPGTGELFF. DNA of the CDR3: TGTGCCAGCAGCCCGGGGGGCCCGGGTACCGGGGAGCTGTTTTTT. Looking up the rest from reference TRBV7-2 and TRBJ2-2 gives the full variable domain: GAGVSQSPSNKVTEKGKDVELRCDPISGHTALYWYRQSLGQGLEFLIYFQGNSAPDKSGLPSDRFSAERTGGSVSTLTIQRTQQEDSAVYLCASSPGGPGTGELFFGEGSRLTVL.

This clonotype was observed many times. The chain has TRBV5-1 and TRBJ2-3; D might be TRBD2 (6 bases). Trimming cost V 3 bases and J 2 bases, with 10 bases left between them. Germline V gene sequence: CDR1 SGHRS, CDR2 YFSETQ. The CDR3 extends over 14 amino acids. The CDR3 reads CASSWRDLTDTQYF. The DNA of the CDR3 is TGCGCCAGCAGCTGGCGGGACCTCACAGATACGCAGTATTTT.

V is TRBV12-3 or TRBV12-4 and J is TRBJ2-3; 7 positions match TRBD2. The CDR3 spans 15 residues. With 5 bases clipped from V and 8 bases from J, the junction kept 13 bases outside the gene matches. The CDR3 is CASSPQDPAGSTQYF. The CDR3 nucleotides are TGTGCCAGCAGTCCCCAGGACCCAGCGGGGAGTACGCAGTATTTT.

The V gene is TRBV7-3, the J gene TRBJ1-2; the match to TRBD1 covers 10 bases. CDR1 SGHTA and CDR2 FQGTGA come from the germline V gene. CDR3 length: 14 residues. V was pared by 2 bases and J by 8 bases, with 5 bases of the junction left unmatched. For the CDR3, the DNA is TGTGCCAGCAGCTTAGGGACAGGGGTTTTCGGCTACACCTTC. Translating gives CASSLGTGVFGYTF. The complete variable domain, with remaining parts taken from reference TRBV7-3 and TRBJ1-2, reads GAGVSQTPSNKVTEKGKYVELRCDPISGHTALYWYRQSLGQGPEFLIYFQGTGAADDSGLPNDRFFAVRPEGSVSTLKIQRTERGDSAVYLCASSLGTGVFGYTFGSGTRLTVV.

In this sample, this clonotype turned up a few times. In nucleotides, the CDR3 is TGCAGTGCGCCCGATACTAGCGGGGGGGCCCAGGAGACCCAGTACTTC. This sequence encodes CSAPDTSGGAQETQYF. The V gene is TRBV20-1, the J gene TRBJ2-5, with 13 bases lining up with TRBD2. Germline V gene lookup returns CDR1 DFQATT and CDR2 SNEGSKA (reference sequence). The CDR3 length is 16 residues. Losses at the gene ends were 6 bases for V and 5 bases for J; bases not matched to a gene: 12.